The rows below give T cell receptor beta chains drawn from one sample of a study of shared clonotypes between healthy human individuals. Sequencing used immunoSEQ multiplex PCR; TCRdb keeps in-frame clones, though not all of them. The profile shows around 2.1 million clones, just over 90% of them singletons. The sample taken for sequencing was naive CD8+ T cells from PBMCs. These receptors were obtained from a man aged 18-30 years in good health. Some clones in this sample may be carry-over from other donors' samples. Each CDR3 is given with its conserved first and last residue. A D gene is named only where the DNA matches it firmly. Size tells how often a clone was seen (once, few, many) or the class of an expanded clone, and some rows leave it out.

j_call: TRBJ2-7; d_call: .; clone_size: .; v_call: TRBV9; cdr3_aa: CASSAPPPYEQYF; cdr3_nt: TGTGCCAGCAGCGCGCCCCCCCCCTACGAGCAGTACTTC
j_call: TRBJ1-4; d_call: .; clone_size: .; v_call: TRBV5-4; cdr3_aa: CASSGGQPNEKLFF; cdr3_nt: TGTGCCAGCAGCGGCGGACAGCCGAATGAAAAACTGTTTTTT
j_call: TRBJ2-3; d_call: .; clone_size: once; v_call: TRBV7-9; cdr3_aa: CASSPSGTRDTQYF; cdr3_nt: TGTGCCAGCAGCCCGAGCGGAACACGGGATACGCAGTATTTT
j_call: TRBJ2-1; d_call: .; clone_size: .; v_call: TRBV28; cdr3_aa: CASNNRDTHNEQFF; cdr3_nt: TGTGCCAGCAACAACCGGGACACACACAATGAGCAGTTCTTC
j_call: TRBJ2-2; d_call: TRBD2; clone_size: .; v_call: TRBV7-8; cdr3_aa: CASSLSGGGPNTGELFF; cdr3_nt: TGTGCCAGCAGCCTCTCCGGGGGGGGCCCGAACACCGGGGAGCTGTTTTTT
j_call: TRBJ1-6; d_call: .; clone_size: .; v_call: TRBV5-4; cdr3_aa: CASGDGAYNSPLHF; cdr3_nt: TGTGCCAGTGGAGACGGAGCCTATAATTCACCCCTCCACTTT
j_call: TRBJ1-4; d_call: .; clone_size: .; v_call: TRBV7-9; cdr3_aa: CASKIEGDKLFF; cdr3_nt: TGTGCCAGCAAAATCGAGGGGGATAAACTGTTTTTT
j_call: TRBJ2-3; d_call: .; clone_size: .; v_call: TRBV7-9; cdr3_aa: CASSHHPLSGGGRNTQYF; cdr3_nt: TGTGCCAGCAGTCACCACCCCCTCTCTGGCGGCGGTCGGAATACGCAGTATTTT
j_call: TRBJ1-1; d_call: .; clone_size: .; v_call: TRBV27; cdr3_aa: CASSLRQSNTEAFF; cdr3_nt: TGTGCCAGCAGTTTACGGCAGTCGAACACTGAAGCTTTCTTT
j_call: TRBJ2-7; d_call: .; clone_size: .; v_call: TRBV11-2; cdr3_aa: CASSLGRGSKLSYEQYF; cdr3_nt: TGTGCCAGCAGCTTAGGACGCGGAAGCAAGCTTTCCTACGAGCAGTACTTC
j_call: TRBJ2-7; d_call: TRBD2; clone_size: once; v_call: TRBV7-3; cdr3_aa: CASSLLPGLAGDSEQYF; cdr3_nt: TGTGCCAGCAGCTTATTACCGGGACTAGCGGGAGACAGCGAGCAGTACTTC
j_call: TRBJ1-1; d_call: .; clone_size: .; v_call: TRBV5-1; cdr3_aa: CASSLGRGMNTEAFF; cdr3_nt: TGCGCCAGCAGCTTGGGTCGGGGTATGAACACTGAAGCTTTCTTT
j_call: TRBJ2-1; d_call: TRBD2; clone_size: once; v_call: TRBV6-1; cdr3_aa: CASSELLLAGNEQFF; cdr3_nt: TGTGCCAGCAGTGAATTATTGCTAGCGGGAAATGAGCAGTTCTTC
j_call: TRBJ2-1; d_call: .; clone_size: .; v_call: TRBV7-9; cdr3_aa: CASSDRRFEQFF; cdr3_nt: TGTGCCAGCTCCGATAGGCGTTTTGAGCAGTTCTTC
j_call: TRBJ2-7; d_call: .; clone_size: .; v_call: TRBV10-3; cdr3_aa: CAISGLGPAYEQYF; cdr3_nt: TGTGCCATCAGTGGCCTCGGGCCAGCCTACGAGCAGTACTTC
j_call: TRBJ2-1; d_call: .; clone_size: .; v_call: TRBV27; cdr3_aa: CASSLRGSSYNEQFF; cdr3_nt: TGTGCCAGCAGTTTACGAGGGAGCTCCTACAATGAGCAGTTCTTC
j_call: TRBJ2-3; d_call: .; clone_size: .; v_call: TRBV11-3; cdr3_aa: CASSPRGSPDTQYF; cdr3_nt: TGTGCCAGCAGCCCACGAGGTTCCCCAGATACGCAGTATTTT
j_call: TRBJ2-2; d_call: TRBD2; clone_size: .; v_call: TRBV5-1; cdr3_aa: CASSLRLAGGTGELFF; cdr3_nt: TGCGCCAGCAGCTTGAGACTAGCGGGAGGCACCGGGGAGCTGTTTTTT
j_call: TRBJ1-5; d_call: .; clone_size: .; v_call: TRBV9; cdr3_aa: CASSPRAGSNQPQHF; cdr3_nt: TGTGCCAGCAGCCCCAGGGCGGGAAGCAATCAGCCCCAGCATTTT
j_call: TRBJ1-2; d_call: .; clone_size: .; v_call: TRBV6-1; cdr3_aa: CASSEAPRETENYGYTF; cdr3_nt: TGTGCCAGCAGTGAAGCGCCACGCGAGACAGAGAACTATGGCTACACCTTC
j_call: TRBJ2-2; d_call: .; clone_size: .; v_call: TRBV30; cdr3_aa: CAWNLPPGELFF; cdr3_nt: TGTGCCTGGAATCTTCCCCCCGGGGAGCTGTTTTTT
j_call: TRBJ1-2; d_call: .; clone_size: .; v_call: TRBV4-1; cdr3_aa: CASSQDTPYGGANYGYTF; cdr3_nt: TGCGCCAGCAGCCAAGATACCCCGTACGGGGGCGCGAATTATGGCTACACCTTC
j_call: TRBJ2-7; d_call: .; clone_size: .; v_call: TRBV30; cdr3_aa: CAWSDDSWGSYEQYF; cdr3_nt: TGTGCCTGGAGTGACGACTCATGGGGGTCCTACGAGCAGTACTTC
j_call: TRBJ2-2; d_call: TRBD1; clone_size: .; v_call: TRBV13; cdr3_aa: CASSLGQGAPGELFF; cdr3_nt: TGTGCCAGCAGCTTAGGGCAGGGGGCCCCCGGGGAGCTGTTTTTT
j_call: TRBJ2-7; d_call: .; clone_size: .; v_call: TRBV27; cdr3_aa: CASSLRQGPPYEQYF; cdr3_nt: TGTGCCAGCAGTTTACGGCAGGGCCCCCCCTACGAGCAGTACTTC
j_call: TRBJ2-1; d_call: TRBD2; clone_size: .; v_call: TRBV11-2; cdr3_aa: CASSLDPSGRPYNEQFF; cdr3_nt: TGTGCCAGCAGCTTAGATCCTAGCGGGAGACCCTACAATGAGCAGTTCTTC
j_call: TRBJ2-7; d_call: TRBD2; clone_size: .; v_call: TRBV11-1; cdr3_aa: CASSLGPGGEQYF; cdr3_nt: TGTGCCAGCAGCTTAGGGCCGGGAGGCGAGCAGTACTTC
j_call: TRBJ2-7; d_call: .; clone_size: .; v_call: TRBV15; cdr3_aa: CATSSGSLAEQYF; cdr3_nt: TGTGCCACCAGCAGCGGCTCTCTAGCCGAGCAGTACTTC
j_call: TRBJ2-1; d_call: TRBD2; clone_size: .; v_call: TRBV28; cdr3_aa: CASSPGPGLSYNEQFF; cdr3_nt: TGTGCCAGCAGTCCCGGACCGGGACTATCATACAATGAGCAGTTCTTC
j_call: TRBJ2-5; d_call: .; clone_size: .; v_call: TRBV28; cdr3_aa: CASSFVATTVFQETQYF; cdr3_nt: TGTGCCAGCAGTTTTGTCGCGACGACAGTTTTCCAAGAGACCCAGTACTTC
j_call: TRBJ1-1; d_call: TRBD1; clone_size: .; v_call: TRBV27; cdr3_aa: CASSLGQGSGTEAFF; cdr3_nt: TGTGCCAGCAGTTTAGGACAGGGAAGTGGCACTGAAGCTTTCTTT
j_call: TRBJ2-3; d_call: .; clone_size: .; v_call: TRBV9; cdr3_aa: CASSVGATSTDTQYF; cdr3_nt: TGTGCCAGCAGCGTAGGGGCAACTAGCACAGATACGCAGTATTTT
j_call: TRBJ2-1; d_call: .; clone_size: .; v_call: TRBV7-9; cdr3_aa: CASSYSGNSYNEQFF; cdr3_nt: TGTGCCAGCAGCTATAGCGGAAACTCCTACAATGAGCAGTTCTTC
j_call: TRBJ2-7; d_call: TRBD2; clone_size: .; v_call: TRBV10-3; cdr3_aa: CALGLSGGEQYF; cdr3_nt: TGTGCCTTGGGACTATCCGGGGGTGAGCAGTACTTC
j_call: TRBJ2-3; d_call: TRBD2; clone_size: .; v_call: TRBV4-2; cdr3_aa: CASSQVRLAGVLPSPTDTQYF; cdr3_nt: TGTGCCAGCAGCCAAGTGAGACTAGCGGGAGTGTTGCCCTCCCCCACAGATACGCAGTATTTT
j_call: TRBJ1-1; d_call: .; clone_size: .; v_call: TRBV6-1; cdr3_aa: CASSEGFSDTEAFF; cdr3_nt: TGTGCCAGCAGTGAGGGTTTTTCGGACACTGAAGCTTTCTTT
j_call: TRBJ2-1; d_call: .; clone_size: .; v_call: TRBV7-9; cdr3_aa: CASSFPPPMEVQFF; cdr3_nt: TGTGCCAGCAGCTTCCCGCCGCCGATGGAGGTGCAGTTCTTC
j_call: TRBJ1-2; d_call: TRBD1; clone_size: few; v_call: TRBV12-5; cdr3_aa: CASGLMGQLYGYTF; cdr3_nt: TGTGCTAGTGGTTTGATGGGACAGCTCTATGGCTACACCTTC
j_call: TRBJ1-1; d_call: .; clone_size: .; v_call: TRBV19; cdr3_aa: CASSIALRTEAFF; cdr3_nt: TGTGCCAGTAGTATAGCCCTCCGGACTGAAGCTTTCTTT
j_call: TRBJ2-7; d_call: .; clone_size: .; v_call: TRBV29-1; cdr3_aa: CSVALSWPRAYEQYF; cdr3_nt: TGCAGCGTTGCATTGAGCTGGCCTAGAGCCTACGAGCAGTACTTC